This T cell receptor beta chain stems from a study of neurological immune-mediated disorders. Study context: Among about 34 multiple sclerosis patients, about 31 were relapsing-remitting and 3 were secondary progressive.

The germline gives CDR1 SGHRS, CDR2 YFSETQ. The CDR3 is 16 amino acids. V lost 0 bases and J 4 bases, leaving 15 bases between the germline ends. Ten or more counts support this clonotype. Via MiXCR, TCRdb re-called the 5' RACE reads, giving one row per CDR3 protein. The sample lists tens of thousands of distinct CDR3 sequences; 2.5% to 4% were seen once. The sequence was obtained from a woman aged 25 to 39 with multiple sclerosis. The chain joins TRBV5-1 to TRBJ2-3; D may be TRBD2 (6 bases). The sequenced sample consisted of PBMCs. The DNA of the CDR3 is TGCGCCAGCAGCTTGGCCTTGGTACTAGCACCAGATACGCAGTATTTT. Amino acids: CASSLALVLAPDTQYF.